These 27 T cell receptor beta chains originate from one sample sequenced in a study of cytomegalovirus exposure and HLA in healthy donors. The PCR ran on 60 Vbeta and 13 Jbeta primers. Sequencing used immunoSEQ multiplex PCR; TCRdb keeps in-frame clones, though not all of them. The sample holds approximately 160,000 clones, approximately 80% seen once. The sequencing input was PBMCs. Receptors were obtained from a woman between 18 and 29 years old in good health and CMV-seronegative.

With regard to this clone: The DNA is left out, because the CDR3 cannot be placed on it with certainty; the CDR3 is given as TCRdb lists it. V is TRBV2 and J is TRBJ2-2; the table assigns TRBD2, which was not confirmed against the DNA. The CDR3 has 15 amino acids, counting both end residues. In germline, CDR1 is SNHLY, CDR2 FYNNEI. The CDR3 spells CASSSSGEDTGELFF.

The rearrangement uses TRBV5-6 and TRBJ2-7, with TRBD1 identical over 9 bases. The germline gives CDR1 SGHDT, CDR2 YYEEEE. After removal of 4 bases from V and 3 bases from J, the junction contained 8 bases not matched to a gene. The CDR3 length is 15 residues. For the CDR3, the DNA is TGTGCCAGCAGCGGAGGGGACAGGGACTACTACGAGCAGTACTTC. Translating gives CASSGGDRDYYEQYF.

The rearrangement links TRBV5-1 to TRBJ2-1; D possibly corresponds to TRBD2 (6 bases). The CDR3 has 15 amino acids. Germline V gene data show CDR1 as SGHRS and CDR2 as YFSETQ. V was shortened by 0 bases and J by 7 bases, with 14 bases between the two germline ends. In DNA, the CDR3 is TGCGCCAGCAGCTTGGGAAGCGGGTTCACTAATGAGCAGTTCTTC. Translated, it gives CASSLGSGFTNEQFF.

The rearrangement links TRBV2 to TRBJ2-5; 8 nucleotides align to TRBD2. CDR1 and CDR2 (germline): SNHLY, FYNNEI. Trimming took 8 bases from V and 4 from J; bases not matched to a gene: 15. The CDR3 extends over 16 amino acids. CDR3 sequence reads: CASVGLAGIGGETQYF. The CDR3 bases are TGTGCCAGCGTAGGGCTAGCGGGTATTGGAGGAGAGACCCAGTACTTC.

The rearrangement uses TRBV7-3 and TRBJ2-2, with 7 bases identical to TRBD1. In germline, CDR1 is SGHTA, CDR2 FQGTGA. V shed 5 bases, J shed 7 bases, and the junction held 10 bases outside the gene matches. CDR3 length: 15 residues. The CDR3 region is CASSPGQPGSGELFF. CDR3 DNA sequence: TGTGCCAGCAGCCCGGGACAGCCTGGAAGCGGGGAGCTGTTTTTT.

The genes are TRBV7-9 and TRBJ2-1; 11 nucleotides line up with TRBD2. The CDR3 has 15 amino acids. The J segment lost 10 bases and the V segment lost 7 bases, leaving 12 bases of the junction unmatched. The germline V gene encodes CDR1 SEHNR and CDR2 FQNEAQ (reference sequence). The CDR3 is CASTWGGSGRAEQFF. In DNA form, the CDR3 reads TGTGCCAGCACCTGGGGGGGTAGCGGGAGGGCGGAGCAGTTCTTC.

V usage is TRBV7-2 and J usage is TRBJ1-1; the match to TRBD1 covers 7 bases. The J segment lost 2 bases and the V segment lost 5 bases, leaving 5 bases of the junction unmatched. The CDR3 extends over 14 amino acids. In germline, CDR1 is SGHTA, CDR2 FQGNSA. The CDR3 DNA follows: TGTGCCAGCAGCCCAGGGACAGTAAACACTGAAGCTTTCTTT. Encoded protein: CASSPGTVNTEAFF.

This chain joins TRBV7-9 and TRBJ2-5, with 7 bases fitting TRBD2. V trimming: 5 bases; J trimming: 9 bases; junction bases outside the gene matches: 9. CDR3 length: 13 amino acids. Germline assignment: CDR1 SEHNR and CDR2 FQNEAQ (reference sequence). The CDR3 nucleotides read TGTGCCAGCAGCCCCGCGCTAGCGGCTTCCCAGTACTTC. Translating gives CASSPALAASQYF. Complete variable domain (other parts from reference TRBV7-9 and TRBJ2-5): DTGVSQNPRHKITKRGQNVTFRCDPISEHNRLYWYRQTLGQGPEFLTYFQNEAQLEKSRLLSDRFSAERPKGSFSTLEIQRTEQGDSAMYLCASSPALAASQYFGPGTRLLVL.

This clone was counted between two and nine times. The rearrangement uses TRBV21-1 and TRBJ1-1. TRBV21-1 is an annotated pseudogene. This CDR3 contains 15 residues. CDR3 region: CASSATRGQNTEAFF. In nucleotides, the CDR3 is TGTGCCAGCAGCGCTACCCGGGGTCAAAACACTGAAGCTTTCTTT.

V gene TRBV28 combines with J gene TRBJ1-4, with TRBD1 as a possible D gene (6 bases). Germline V gene lookup returns CDR1 MDHEN and CDR2 SYDVKM. The CDR3 is made up of 15 amino acids. The germline V and J ends were trimmed by 5 bases and 2 bases, with 12 bases remaining between them. DNA of the CDR3: TGTGCCAGCAGTCCAAACAGGGTGACTAATGAAAAACTGTTTTTT. This gives the protein CASSPNRVTNEKLFF.

Worth noting for this clone: Other DNA sequences in this specimen translate into the identical CDR3. The chain carries TRBV2 and TRBJ2-7; D remains unclear. This CDR3 has 13 residues. Trimming cost V 7 bases and J 0 bases, with 10 bases left between them. CDR1 and CDR2 from the germline V gene are SNHLY and FYNNEI. The CDR3 loop is CASTLAPSYEQYF. Written as DNA, the CDR3 is TGTGCCAGCACCCTGGCCCCCTCCTACGAGCAGTACTTC.

The J gene is TRBJ2-5, the V gene TRBV28; 7 nucleotides match TRBD1. The CDR3 spans 14 residues. V was pared by 8 bases and J by 5 bases, with 11 bases of the junction left unmatched. Germline V gene sequence: CDR1 MDHEN, CDR2 SYDVKM. The CDR3 here is CASGSRGLTETQYF. CDR3 bases: TGTGCCAGCGGCTCGAGGGGGCTGACGGAGACCCAGTACTTC.

The gene calls are TRBV15 and TRBJ2-5; D is perhaps TRBD1 (5 bases). Gene TRBJ2-7 matches the end of the DNA better, so the J call may be wrong. CDR3 length: 15 residues. Germline V CDR1 and CDR2: LNHNV, YYDKDF (reference sequence). CDR3: CATSENKGKIYEQYF. In DNA form, the CDR3 reads TGTGCCACCAGTGAAAATAAGGGGAAAATCTACGAGCAGTACTTC.

The chain employs TRBV19 and TRBJ2-1; D call uncertain. V dropped 0 bases and J dropped 9 bases, with 6 bases sitting between them. Germline V gene data show CDR1 as LNHDA and CDR2 as SQIVND (reference sequence). This CDR3 region has 12 residues. The CDR3 loop is CASSIEASEQFF. CDR3 nucleotides: TGTGCCAGTAGTATAGAGGCCTCTGAGCAGTTCTTC.

This clone was seen once. This chain links TRBV7-8 with TRBJ1-5; D not resolved. V lost 2 bases to trimming and J lost 7 bases, with 12 bases between them. Germline assignment: CDR1 SGHVS and CDR2 FQNEAQ. This CDR3 contains 14 residues. In nucleotides, the CDR3 is TGTGCCAGCAGCTTATGGGCAGGTGGCCAGCCCCAGCATTTT. Its protein product is CASSLWAGGQPQHF.

This rearrangement joins TRBV9 to TRBJ2-1; 7 positions agree with TRBD2. Germline trimming cut 4 bases from V and 6 bases from J; bases unmatched to any gene: 10. CDR3 length: 15 residues. CDR1 SGDLS and CDR2 YYNGEE come from the germline V gene. The CDR3 spells CASSLLSGNGNEQFF. The CDR3 coding sequence is TGTGCCAGCAGCCTCTTGAGCGGGAACGGCAATGAGCAGTTCTTC.

J is TRBJ1-5 and V is TRBV18; no firm D call. V was trimmed by 2 bases and J by 4 bases, leaving 6 bases between them. The germline V gene encodes CDR1 KGHSH and CDR2 LQKENI. This CDR3 spans 13 amino acids. In nucleotides, the CDR3 is TGTGCCAGCTCACCAGGGCGAAATCAGCCCCAGCATTTT. Protein sequence: CASSPGRNQPQHF.

This clone has a handful of counts. The V call is TRBV6-5, the J call TRBJ2-7; 7 bases fit TRBD1. Trimming took 6 bases from V and 1 from J; bases not matched to a gene: 6. Per the germline V gene, CDR1 is MNHEY and CDR2 is SVGAGI. The CDR3 totals 14 residues. CDR3 DNA: TGTGCCAGCAGCCGGGACAGTTATTCCTACGAGCAGTACTTC. This codes for CASSRDSYSYEQYF.

This chain uses TRBV6-1 with TRBJ1-2; TRBD1 agrees at 9 bases. Trimming cost V 5 bases and J 6 bases; bases outside gene matches: 4. The CDR3 is 13 residues long. The germline V gene has CDR1 MNHNS and CDR2 SASEGT. The CDR3 DNA follows: TGTGCCAGCAGTACCCGGACAGGGGATGGCTACACCTTC. Translated: CASSTRTGDGYTF.

The V gene is TRBV5-1, the J gene TRBJ2-4; 8 bases match TRBD2. With 5 bases clipped from V and 0 bases from J, the junction kept 4 bases outside the gene matches. The CDR3 totals 15 residues. The germline gives CDR1 SGHRS, CDR2 YFSETQ. CDR3 sequence (DNA): TGCGCCAGCAGTGCCGGGGGGGTAGCCAAAAACATTCAGTACTTC. It specifies CASSAGGVAKNIQYF.

This clone was detected only a few times. The CDR3 bases are TGTGCCAGCAGCGGCCTAAGGGGGGGAGCAAACACAGATACGCAGTATTTT. It is translated as CASSGLRGGANTDTQYF. The chain employs TRBV7-9 and TRBJ2-3; a weak D match, TRBD2 (7 bases). Per germline, CDR1 SEHNR and CDR2 FQNEAQ (reference sequence). There are 17 residues in the CDR3. V lost 5 bases to trimming and J lost 2 bases, with 20 bases between them. The whole variable domain, remainder taken from reference TRBV7-9 and TRBJ2-3, is DTGVSQNPRHKITKRGQNVTFRCDPISEHNRLYWYRQTLGQGPEFLTYFQNEAQLEKSRLLSDRFSAERPKGSFSTLEIQRTEQGDSAMYLCASSGLRGGANTDTQYFGPGTRLTVL.

This clone occurred once. The chain is built from TRBV7-9 and TRBJ2-1; 7 bases align to TRBD2. Germline V lookup: CDR1 SEHNR, CDR2 FQNEAQ (reference sequence). The V gene end was trimmed by 5 bases and the J gene end by 0 bases; junction bases not matched to a gene: 1. The CDR3 sequence is 14 residues long. The DNA of the CDR3 is TGTGCCAGCAGCCGGGGGGACTCCTACAATGAGCAGTTCTTC. It specifies CASSRGDSYNEQFF.

The rearrangement uses TRBV6-4 and TRBJ2-2, with D hard to call. This CDR3 is built from 13 residues. Deletions cut 0 bases from V and 7 bases from J, with 6 bases between. Germline CDR1 MRHNA, CDR2 SNTAGT. The CDR3 DNA sequence: TGTGCCAGCAGTGACTCGAGAGGCGGGGAGCTGTTTTTT. It yields the protein CASSDSRGGELFF.

The chain joins TRBV2 to TRBJ2-7; a possible D gene is TRBD1 (5 bases). Germline CDR1 SNHLY, CDR2 FYNNEI. The CDR3 is 13 amino acids. V was cut by 7 bases and J by 3 bases, with 13 bases left in between. CDR3 nucleotides: TGTGCCAGCATGAGCAGGGTCATCTACGAGCAGTACTTC. The encoded protein is CASMSRVIYEQYF.

This rearrangement joins TRBV28 to TRBJ2-3, with TRBD1 matching over 7 bases. Unmatched junction bases numbered 11, after V lost 3 bases and J lost 2 bases. CDR3 size: 17 residues. CDR1 is MDHEN and CDR2 is SYDVKM in the germline V gene. The CDR3 DNA follows: TGTGCCAGCAGTTTCCGGCTAGGACAGGACACCACAGATACGCAGTATTTT. The encoded protein is CASSFRLGQDTTDTQYF.

This rearrangement joins TRBV6-1 to TRBJ2-7; 10 nucleotides line up with TRBD1. J gave up 3 bases and V 5 bases, and 4 bases lay outside the gene matches. The germline gives CDR1 MNHNS, CDR2 SASEGT. This CDR3 is built from 14 residues. This chain's CDR3 is CASSWTGGIYEQYF. CDR3 DNA sequence: TGTGCCAGCAGTTGGACAGGGGGGATCTACGAGCAGTACTTC.

The count of this clone is one. Other DNA variants within this sample encode the same CDR3. J is TRBJ1-5 and V is TRBV6-5, with D possibly matching TRBD1 (6 bases). The V end lost 2 bases, the J end lost 4 bases, and 6 bases lay between the germline ends. CDR3 length equals 13 residues. Germline V gives CDR1 MNHEY, CDR2 SVGAGI. Written as DNA, the CDR3 is TGTGCCAGCAGTTACAGGGGGAATCAGCCCCAGCATTTT. It specifies CASSYRGNQPQHF.